Listed below are T cell receptor beta chains from one sample, sequenced in a study of cytotoxic CD8 clonotypes in ibrutinib-treated CLL. TCRdb's table, derived via immunoSEQ multiplex PCR, lists solely in-frame clones and lacks some. The sample contains about 200,000 clones, 72% of which appear only once. The sequencing here drew on PBMCs, taken after 24 months of ibrutinib treatment. Receptors were obtained from a human donor with chronic lymphocytic leukemia. The CDR3 runs from the conserved cysteine through the conserved F or W. D genes are given only for firm matches. Size is omitted from some rows. Given values are once, few, many or a class for expanded clones.

CDR3nt: TGTGCCTGGAGTCTGGAGGGTACGGTTGGCTACACCTTC
CDR3aa: CAWSLEGTVGYTF
j_gene: TRBJ1-2
abundance: -
d_gene: -
v_gene: TRBV30

CDR3nt: TGTGCCAGCAGCCCATATCGTGAAGGGAACTCTGGCTACACCTTC
CDR3aa: CASSPYREGNSGYTF
j_gene: TRBJ1-2
abundance: once
d_gene: -
v_gene: TRBV7-6

CDR3nt: TGTGCCAGCAGTGAGGGGGAAGGGGAGACCCAGTACTTC
CDR3aa: CASSEGEGETQYF
j_gene: TRBJ2-5
abundance: -
d_gene: -
v_gene: TRBV2

CDR3nt: TGTGCCAGCAGCTTAGGATCCGGAAGCACAGATACGCAGTATTTT
CDR3aa: CASSLGSGSTDTQYF
j_gene: TRBJ2-3
abundance: few
d_gene: -
v_gene: TRBV11-2

CDR3nt: TGCAGCGTTGAAATTAGCGGGAGTAAGGTGCAGTACTTC
CDR3aa: CSVEISGSKVQYF
j_gene: TRBJ2-7
abundance: -
d_gene: TRBD2
v_gene: TRBV29-1

CDR3nt: TGTGCCAGCAGCTTAGTCGACAGCTACAATGAGCAGTTCTTC
CDR3aa: CASSLVDSYNEQFF
j_gene: TRBJ2-1
abundance: -
d_gene: -
v_gene: TRBV7-9

CDR3nt: TGTGCCAGCAGTTCGTCGGATAGCACAGATACGCAGTATTTT
CDR3aa: CASSSSDSTDTQYF
j_gene: TRBJ2-3
abundance: -
d_gene: -
v_gene: TRBV27

CDR3nt: TGTGCCAGCGGATTAGCGGTCGCACCCTACAATGAGCAGTTCTTC
CDR3aa: CASGLAVAPYNEQFF
j_gene: TRBJ2-1
abundance: -
d_gene: -
v_gene: TRBV5-6

CDR3nt: TGCAGCGTTGGCGGAGCCTACGAGCAGTACTTC
CDR3aa: CSVGGAYEQYF
j_gene: TRBJ2-7
abundance: few
d_gene: -
v_gene: TRBV29-1

CDR3nt: TGTGCCATCAGAGGCGGGGAGGCCCTGGACACTGAAGCTTTCTTT
CDR3aa: CAIRGGEALDTEAFF
j_gene: TRBJ1-1
abundance: -
d_gene: -
v_gene: TRBV10-3

CDR3nt: TGTGCCAGCAGCCGCCAAGGGACTAGCGGGACAGATACGCAGTATTTT
CDR3aa: CASSRQGTSGTDTQYF
j_gene: TRBJ2-3
abundance: -
d_gene: TRBD2
v_gene: TRBV7-6

CDR3nt: TGTGCCAGCAGCTCGAGACGACAGGAGGAGGTTACCGGGGAGCTGTTTTTT
CDR3aa: CASSSRRQEEVTGELFF
j_gene: TRBJ2-2
abundance: -
d_gene: -
v_gene: TRBV13

CDR3nt: TGTGCCAGCAGTCCCGGGACAGGGCAAGAGACCCAGTACTTC
CDR3aa: CASSPGTGQETQYF
j_gene: TRBJ2-5
abundance: -
d_gene: TRBD1
v_gene: TRBV27

CDR3nt: TGTGCTAGCAGCTTAGGGATTACGAATGAGCAGTTCTTC
CDR3aa: CASSLGITNEQFF
j_gene: TRBJ2-1
abundance: -
d_gene: -
v_gene: TRBV7-7

CDR3nt: TGTGCCAGCAGCCTCAGGGGGGACGAGCAGTACTTC
CDR3aa: CASSLRGDEQYF
j_gene: TRBJ2-7
abundance: -
d_gene: -
v_gene: TRBV6-5

CDR3nt: TGCAGCGTTGAAATGGGGTGGGGAGCAAACTACGAGCAGTACTTC
CDR3aa: CSVEMGWGANYEQYF
j_gene: TRBJ2-7
abundance: -
d_gene: -
v_gene: TRBV29-1

CDR3nt: TGTGCCAGCAGCGTAGCTCAGGGTAACTATGGCTACACCTTC
CDR3aa: CASSVAQGNYGYTF
j_gene: TRBJ1-2
abundance: -
d_gene: -
v_gene: TRBV9

CDR3nt: TGCAGCGCCAGGGACACCGGAGGAGAGGAGACCCAGTACTTC
CDR3aa: CSARDTGGEETQYF
j_gene: TRBJ2-5
abundance: -
d_gene: -
v_gene: TRBV29-1

CDR3nt: TGTGCCAGCAGTGAAGCCAAGACTTTCTCGGGGTACGAGCAGTACTTC
CDR3aa: CASSEAKTFSGYEQYF
j_gene: TRBJ2-7
abundance: -
d_gene: -
v_gene: TRBV2

CDR3nt: TGTGCCAGCATCAAAAGGCGGGACCATGCCTACGAGCAGTACTTC
CDR3aa: CASIKRRDHAYEQYF
j_gene: TRBJ2-7
abundance: -
d_gene: -
v_gene: TRBV28

CDR3nt: TGCGCCAGCAGCTTAGGACAGGGGTCGGCAACTAATGAAAAACTGTTTTTT
CDR3aa: CASSLGQGSATNEKLFF
j_gene: TRBJ1-4
abundance: -
d_gene: TRBD1
v_gene: TRBV5-1

CDR3nt: TGTGCCAGCAGCCCACCGGGGGTGGATACGCAGTATTTT
CDR3aa: CASSPPGVDTQYF
j_gene: TRBJ2-3
abundance: -
d_gene: -
v_gene: TRBV7-2